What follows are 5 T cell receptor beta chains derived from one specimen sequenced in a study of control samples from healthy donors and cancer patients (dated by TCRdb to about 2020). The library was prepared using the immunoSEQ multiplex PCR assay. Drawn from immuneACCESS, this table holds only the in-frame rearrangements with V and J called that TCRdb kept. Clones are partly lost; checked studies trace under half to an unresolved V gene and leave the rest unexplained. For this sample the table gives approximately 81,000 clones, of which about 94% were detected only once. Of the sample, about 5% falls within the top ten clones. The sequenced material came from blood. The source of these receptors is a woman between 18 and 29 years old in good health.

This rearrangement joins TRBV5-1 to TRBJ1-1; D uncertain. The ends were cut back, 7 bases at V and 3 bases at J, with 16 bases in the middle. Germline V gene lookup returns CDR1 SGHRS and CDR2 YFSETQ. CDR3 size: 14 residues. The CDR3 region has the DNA TGCGCCAGCGGAGTCACCCAGTGGGACACTGAAGCTTTCTTT. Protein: CASGVTQWDTEAFF.

The CDR3 nucleotides read TGTGCCACCAGTGAAGGACCGTCGAGGAGTCGCAATCAGCCCCAGCATTTT. Amino acids: CATSEGPSRSRNQPQHF. The V and J genes are TRBV24-1 and TRBJ1-5; D is unclear. V lost 4 bases and J lost 2, with 17 bases in between. CDR3 length equals 17 residues. Germline CDR1 KGHDR, CDR2 SFDVKD.

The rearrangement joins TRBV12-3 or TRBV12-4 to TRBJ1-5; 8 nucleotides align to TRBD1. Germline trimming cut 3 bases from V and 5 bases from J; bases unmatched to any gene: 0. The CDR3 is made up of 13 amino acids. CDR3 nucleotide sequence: TGTGCCAGCAGTTTGACAGGGGATCAGCCCCAGCATTTT. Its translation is CASSLTGDQPQHF.

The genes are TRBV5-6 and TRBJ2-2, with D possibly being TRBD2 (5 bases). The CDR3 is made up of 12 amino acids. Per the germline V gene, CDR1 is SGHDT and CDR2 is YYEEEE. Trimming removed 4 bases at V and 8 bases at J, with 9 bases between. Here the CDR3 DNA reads TGTGCCAGCAGCGTAGCGATTGGGGAGCTGTTTTTT. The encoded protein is CASSVAIGELFF.

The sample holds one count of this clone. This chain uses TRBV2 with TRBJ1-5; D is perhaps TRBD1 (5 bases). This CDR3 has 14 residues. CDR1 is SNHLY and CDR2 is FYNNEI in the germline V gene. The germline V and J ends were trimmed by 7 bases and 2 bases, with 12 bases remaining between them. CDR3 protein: CASNREGRNQPQHF. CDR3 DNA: TGTGCCAGCAATCGGGAGGGACGCAATCAGCCCCAGCATTTT.